What follows is one T cell receptor beta chain and its context. Measured with immunoSEQ multiplex PCR; TCRdb has only the in-frame clones, and not every one. The table shows 110,000 to 150,000 clones, with about 80% occurring only once. The sample belongs to a study of blood T cell repertoires in COVID-19. Study information: T cells, B-cell-depleted T cells, or PBMCs provided the cDNA or gDNA that served as material.

CDR1 is SGHTA, CDR2 FQGNSA, per germline. The V gene end was trimmed by 4 bases and the J gene end by 16 bases; junction bases not matched to a gene: 15. The CDR3 sequence is 14 residues long. V is TRBV7-2 and J is TRBJ2-4; 8 bases map to TRBD2. Input material: peripheral blood. The TCR was taken from a man in his sixties with acute or convalescent COVID-19. The chain's CDR3 is CASSSGRVGGRQYF. The CDR3 coding sequence is TGTGCCAGCAGCTCGGGCAGGGTTGGCGGGAGGCAATACTTC.